This entry concerns a single T cell receptor (beta chain). Its antigen is unknown. These data are taken from a study of cytomegalovirus exposure and HLA in healthy donors. General observations from the study: The study reported that TCR beta sequences accurately predicted HLA-A and HLA-B alleles in most subjects.

With 60 Vbeta and 13 Jbeta primers, the PCR was carried out. Using immunoSEQ multiplex PCR, the repertoire was profiled, and TCRdb retains in-frame clones only, with some absent. The data contain approximately 93,000 clones, approximately 75% of them singletons. V lost 11 bases, J lost 3 bases, and 11 bases lay in between. Germline CDR1 and CDR2: MDHEN and SYDVKM. This CDR3 is built from 12 residues. The specimen was PBMCs. The chain is built from TRBV28 and TRBJ1-5; possibly TRBD1 for D (6 bases). The source is a woman in her thirties or forties in good health and CMV-seronegative. The CDR3 protein is CASRGNNQPQHF. For the CDR3, the DNA is TGTGCCTCCAGGGGTAACAATCAGCCCCAGCATTTT.